A selection of T cell receptor beta chains follows, all from one sample in a study of blood T cell repertoires in COVID-19. This table comes from immunoSEQ multiplex PCR, and its TCRdb copy is limited to in-frame clones, with some not included. The data contain around 100,000 clones, just under 80% of them singletons. The sample was peripheral blood. These receptors all come from a man in his 70s with active or convalescent COVID-19. Each CDR3 is given with its conserved first and last residue. D genes are given only for firm matches. Clone size appears in some rows only: once, few, many, or a class for an expanded clone.

CASSYRTGTDTQYF,TGTGCCAGCAGTTACAGGACAGGCACAGATACGCAGTATTTT,-,-,TRBV6-5,TRBJ2-3
CASSTDRGYGYTF,TGTGCCAGTAGTACGGACAGGGGCTATGGCTACACCTTC,-,TRBD1,TRBV19,TRBJ1-2
CASSQGQINEKLFF,TGCGCCAGCAGCCAAGGACAGATAAATGAAAAACTGTTTTTT,once,-,TRBV4-1,TRBJ1-4
CASSDQGLAAYNEQFF,TGTGCCAGCAGTGATCAAGGACTAGCGGCCTACAATGAGCAGTTCTTC,-,TRBD2,TRBV6-4,TRBJ2-1
CASTPSPQAELTYEQYF,TGTGCCAGCACCCCAAGTCCCCAAGCGGAGCTTACCTACGAGCAGTACTTC,once,-,TRBV7-6,TRBJ2-7
CASSPRQGAVLGYTF,TGTGCCAGCAGCCCTCGACAGGGGGCTGTGTTAGGCTACACCTTC,-,TRBD1,TRBV9,TRBJ1-2
CASSPGAGAGANVLTF,TGTGCCAGCAGCCCTGGGGCAGGGGCTGGGGCCAACGTCCTGACTTTC,-,-,TRBV7-2,TRBJ2-6
CACPQRETNTGELFF,TGTGCGTGCCCCCAGCGGGAGACGAACACCGGGGAGCTGTTTTTT,few,TRBD2,TRBV30,TRBJ2-2
CASSPLTSRYEQYF,TGTGCCAGCAGCCCTCTGACTAGCAGATACGAGCAGTACTTC,-,TRBD2,TRBV28,TRBJ2-7
CASSQGEWGGTGELFF,TGCGCCAGCAGCCAAGGAGAGTGGGGGGGCACCGGGGAGCTGTTTTTT,few,TRBD2,TRBV4-3,TRBJ2-2
CASSLTHRGRLVYEQYF,TGTGCCAGCAGCTTAACCCACAGGGGGCGCTTGGTTTACGAGCAGTACTTC,-,TRBD1,TRBV7-2,TRBJ2-7
CASSGVTSGSGLSEQFF,TGTGCCAGCAGCGGGGTGACTAGCGGGAGCGGCCTGAGTGAGCAGTTCTTC,-,TRBD2,TRBV9,TRBJ2-1
CASSLRGLGNTIYF,TGTGCCAGTAGTCTAAGGGGGCTCGGAAACACCATATATTTT,-,TRBD1,TRBV19,TRBJ1-3
CASSLQGDTEAFF,TGTGCCAGCAGCCTACAGGGGGACACTGAAGCTTTCTTT,-,TRBD1,TRBV25-1,TRBJ1-1
CATAWVGQTTDTQYF,TGTGCCACAGCTTGGGTGGGACAGACCACAGATACGCAGTATTTT,-,TRBD1,TRBV10-3,TRBJ2-3
CASSVAERTEAFF,TGTGCCAGCAGCGTAGCGGAGAGGACTGAAGCTTTCTTT,few,-,TRBV9,TRBJ1-1
CATHGTGGEAKNIQYF,TGTGCCACTCATGGGACAGGGGGCGAAGCCAAAAACATTCAGTACTTC,-,TRBD1,TRBV2,TRBJ2-4
CASSIPSRRPSTYEQYF,TGTGCCAGTAGTATTCCCTCGCGGCGACCCTCAACCTACGAGCAGTACTTC,-,-,TRBV19,TRBJ2-7
CASSQRTDSYEQYF,TGTGCCAGCTCACAACGGACAGACTCCTACGAGCAGTACTTC,-,-,TRBV18,TRBJ2-7
CASSPFTGPEKLFF,TGTGCCAGCTCACCATTTACAGGTCCGGAAAAACTGTTTTTT,-,-,TRBV18,TRBJ1-4
CASSYGQRTYNEQFF,TGTGCCAGCAGTTACGGGCAGAGAACCTACAATGAGCAGTTCTTC,-,-,TRBV6-2/TRBV6-3,TRBJ2-1
CATSDPPGTGRETQYF,TGTGCCACCAGTGATCCCCCGGGGACAGGGCGTGAGACCCAGTACTTC,-,TRBD1,TRBV24-1,TRBJ2-5
CASSSRAAGVGAGELFF,TGTGCCAGCAGCTCGAGGGCGGCGGGAGTGGGTGCCGGGGAGCTGTTTTTT,-,TRBD2,TRBV7-2,TRBJ2-2
CASSSDRGRAAFF,TGTGCCAGCAGTTCAGACAGGGGGAGGGCAGCTTTCTTT,-,TRBD1,TRBV12-3/TRBV12-4,TRBJ1-1
CASSPSLTRADTEAFF,TGTGCCAGCAGCCCAAGCCTCACCCGCGCCGACACTGAAGCTTTCTTT,-,-,TRBV4-2,TRBJ1-1
CASSPPIRGGEQFF,TGTGCCAGCAGCCCGCCTATCAGGGGTGGTGAGCAGTTCTTC,-,-,TRBV7-9,TRBJ2-1
CASTRTGGETQYF,TGTGCCAGCACTCGGACAGGGGGAGAGACCCAGTACTTC,-,TRBD1,TRBV6-6,TRBJ2-5
CASSYPDRQTGELFF,TGTGCCAGCAGTTACCCCGACAGACAGACCGGGGAGCTGTTTTTT,-,-,TRBV6-2/TRBV6-3,TRBJ2-2
CASSPQRDGIQYF,TGTGCCAGCTCACCACAGCGGGACGGGATCCAGTACTTC,-,TRBD2,TRBV18,TRBJ2-5
CAWSVTSGTDTQYF,TGTGCCTGGAGTGTAACTAGCGGCACAGATACGCAGTATTTT,-,TRBD2,TRBV30,TRBJ2-3
CASSLYSFTDTQYF,TGCGCCAGCAGCTTGTATTCCTTCACAGATACGCAGTATTTT,-,-,TRBV5-1,TRBJ2-3
CASSLGGAGAGYTF,TGCGCCAGCAGCCTAGGGGGCGCCGGTGCTGGCTACACCTTC,-,TRBD1,TRBV5-1,TRBJ1-2
CASRPGVNSPLHF,TGTGCCAGCAGACCGGGTGTTAATTCACCCCTCCACTTT,-,-,TRBV6-5,TRBJ1-6
CASSTNLASSYEQYF,TGTGCCAGCAGCACTAACCTCGCCAGCTCCTACGAGCAGTACTTC,-,-,TRBV11-1,TRBJ2-7
CASSLGQFSGEQYF,TGTGCCAGCAGCTTGGGACAGTTCAGTGGGGAGCAGTACTTC,few,-,TRBV5-6,TRBJ2-7
CASSPGRARYGYTF,TGTGCCAGCAGCCCTGGGAGGGCGCGCTATGGCTACACCTTC,-,-,TRBV7-9,TRBJ1-2
CASSIELASAGELFF,TGTGCCAGTAGTATAGAACTAGCGAGTGCCGGGGAGCTGTTTTTT,-,TRBD2,TRBV19,TRBJ2-2
CASSQGGLAGKETQYF,TGTGCCAGCAGCCAAGGGGGACTAGCGGGTAAAGAGACCCAGTACTTC,-,TRBD2,TRBV3-1/TRBV3-2,TRBJ2-5
CATSRDRSTRAQYF,TGTGCCACCAGCAGAGATCGGTCTACGAGAGCCCAGTACTTC,-,-,TRBV15,TRBJ2-5
CASSLNWATEAFF,TGTGCCAGCAGCTTAAATTGGGCCACTGAAGCTTTCTTT,-,-,TRBV7-3,TRBJ1-1
CASSLPDSRNTGELFF,TGTGCCAGCAGCTTACCTGACAGCCGGAACACCGGGGAGCTGTTTTTT,-,-,TRBV7-8,TRBJ2-2
CASSVTQAAPGELFF,TGTGCCAGCAGTGTAACACAGGCCGCCCCCGGGGAGCTGTTTTTT,-,-,TRBV27,TRBJ2-2
CASSLRTGRSQLNSPLHF,TGTGCCAGTAGTTTAAGGACAGGACGATCTCAATTGAATTCACCCCTCCACTTT,-,TRBD1,TRBV19,TRBJ1-6
CASSLGRATEAFF,TGTGCCAGCAGTTTAGGCAGGGCTACTGAAGCTTTCTTT,few,-,TRBV27,TRBJ1-1
CASRAGQVNQPQHF,TGTGCCAGCAGGGCGGGGCAGGTCAATCAGCCCCAGCATTTT,-,-,TRBV28,TRBJ1-5
CSASERVGEKLFF,TGCAGTGCTAGTGAGAGGGTTGGAGAAAAACTGTTTTTT,-,-,TRBV20-1,TRBJ1-4
CATSETGTSGYNEQFF,TGTGCCACCAGTGAGACCGGGACTAGCGGTTACAATGAGCAGTTCTTC,-,TRBD2,TRBV24-1,TRBJ2-1
CASSIRRAGGNTGELFF,TGTGCCAGTAGTATAAGGCGGGCAGGGGGGAACACCGGGGAGCTGTTTTTT,-,TRBD1,TRBV19,TRBJ2-2
CASSLDARGSLTEAFF,TGCGCCAGCAGCTTGGACGCTCGCGGCAGCCTCACTGAAGCTTTCTTT,once,-,TRBV5-1,TRBJ1-1
CASSARVSGYEQYF,TGTGCCAGCAGTGCGAGGGTTAGTGGCTACGAGCAGTACTTC,-,-,TRBV25-1,TRBJ2-7
CASSLGGTGTETQYF,TGTGCCAGCAGCTTGGGCGGAACAGGGACGGAGACCCAGTACTTC,-,-,TRBV11-2,TRBJ2-5
CASSPIDSPNQPQHF,TGTGCCAGTAGTCCCATCGACAGCCCCAATCAGCCCCAGCATTTT,-,-,TRBV19,TRBJ1-5
CASRWTSASYEQYF,TGTGCCAGCAGGTGGACTAGCGCTTCGTACGAGCAGTACTTC,-,TRBD2,TRBV2,TRBJ2-7